This T cell receptor beta chain was captured by sequencing in a study of cytomegalovirus exposure and HLA in healthy donors. In the study overall: Previous work identified 90 million to 130 million unique TCR beta sequences from approximately 190 million T cells. Study results and caveats: Researchers had no immune exposure information except CMV serostatus available. Rarity marked most TCR sequences, yet some public TCRs occurred in many donors.

The length of the CDR3 is 13 residues. Germline V CDR1 and CDR2: MDHEN, SYDVKM. With 7 bases clipped from V and 6 bases from J, the junction kept 5 bases outside the gene matches. Vbeta (60) and Jbeta (13) primers were used in the PCR. Study processing details: Around 80 million unique TCR beta chains, about 10 million of them shared, were counted by a later analysis. Some clones are missing from TCRdb's copy, which holds only in-frame ones; the method was immunoSEQ multiplex PCR. V and J calls and clone size are those listed in that table; D and trimming were worked out from the DNA. There are approximately 140,000 clones in the sample, with under 2% held by the top ten. Notes on this clone: Its matching antigen is unknown.

This sequence joins TRBV28 and TRBJ1-4; 7 bases line up with TRBD1. The receptor comes from a woman between 50 and 59 years old in good health and CMV-seronegative. Specimen: PBMCs. CDR3 in amino acids: CASTGQTDEKLFF. CDR3 nucleotides: TGTGCCAGCACGGGACAGACGGATGAAAAACTGTTTTTT.